The sequence of this T cell receptor beta chain was determined in a study of T cell responses to AZD1222 COVID-19 vaccine (dated by TCRdb to the early 2020s). In terms of the full investigation: AZD1222 recipients whose second dose came at about 4 weeks and those whose second dose came at about 12 weeks were combined into one group, since spike-specific TCR depth and breadth did not differ between the two schedules. Enrollment into the trials was organized by age into subgroups of 18-55, 56-69 and 70-plus years, and those subgroups contained about 160, 30 and 59 TCR-sequenced participants, respectively. TCR sequencing covered 230 or so trial participants: some 210 given two doses of AZD1222 and 26 given two doses of MenACWY control vaccine.

Cut back by 4 bases and 5 bases, the V and J ends lie 5 bases apart. There are 11 amino acids in the CDR3, from cysteine to phenylalanine inclusive. The read is trimmed to its CDR3 DNA, 33 bases read in frame from base 1. The CDR3 regions of human TCRbeta chains were analyzed by immunosequencing. Under the source paper's analysis protocol: Repertoire TCRs were checked for matches against a reference library of SARS-CoV-2-specific TCRs that had been generated using the MIRA antigen-specificity platform. Breadth meant the fraction of unique TCRs that were SARS-CoV-2-associated, whereas depth meant the fraction of total T cells that were SARS-CoV-2-associated. Using the MIRA data, each spike-specific TCR was mapped to the spike region that the TCR reacts to and placed in a CD4 or CD8 class. Log10-transformed breadth and depth values were compared by one-way ANOVA with Sidak's multiple comparisons tests. TCRdb obtained this table from immuneACCESS and retained in-frame rearrangements with V and J assigned. These tables miss some clones; where compared with another copy, unresolved V genes account for less than half of the shortfall, and the remainder is unexplained. The DNA was the basis for D and trimming; V, J and clone size are from that table. The sample profile shows approximately 89,000 clones; approximately 90% of them were found once. Approximately 12% of the sample is held by the ten biggest clonotypes.

General findings and caveats noted by the study authors: Vaccine-associated CD4 TCRs spanned the whole spike protein, with dominant responses in regions 160-218 and 743-854. Nearly half of unique spike-specific TCRs reportedly recognized epitopes outside regions mutated in the B.1.351 and B.1.1.7 variants. Because no day 14 peak-response samples were available, the repertoires could be characterized only after the peak T cell response. In the small 56-69-year group, the increase in depth fell short of significance, most likely because of low power. Only 5 to 7 AZD1222 recipients were SARS-CoV-2 seropositive at baseline, limiting conclusions about previously exposed vaccinees. A significant rise in spike-specific TCR breadth and depth was observed after two AZD1222 doses relative to day 0 and relative to MenACWY recipients. Participants were mostly white British, with more females than males. The authors suggested clonal diversity may have been underestimated.

Sample time point, as interpreted from the label and publication: baseline before first vaccination. Vaccinee samples came from UK trials COV001 and COV002, including a single-blind randomized controlled phase 2/3 trial of AZD1222 (ChAdOx1 nCoV-19) in healthy adults. For TCRbeta chain sequencing, PBMC samples were collected from trial participants at day 0 and at day 28 after the second dose. As regards this clone: It lacks a known antigen. It has no much larger one-base neighbor in the sample; base qualities were not kept.

The chain couples TRBV12-3 or TRBV12-4 to TRBJ2-5, with the D gene not confidently named. The clonotype originates from an adult in good health. Source: peripheral blood, taken on day 0 of AZD1222 vaccination. Here is the DNA: TGTGCCAGCAGTTCTCGGGAGACCCAGTACTTC. Its translation reads: CASSSRETQYF.